This TCR beta chain was sequenced in a study of T cell responses to AZD1222 COVID-19 vaccine (dated by TCRdb to the early 2020s). A note on the overall study: TCR sequencing covered some 240 trial participants: roughly 200 given two doses of AZD1222 and around 25 given two doses of MenACWY control vaccine. Enrollment into the trials was organized by age into subgroups of 18-55, 56-69 and 70-plus years, and those subgroups contained around 150, 28 and 57 TCR-sequenced participants, respectively. Findings and caveats that apply to the study as a whole: Reportedly, almost half of the unique spike-specific TCRs recognized epitopes lying outside the regions that are mutated in the B.1.351 and B.1.1.7 variants. CD4 TCRs associated with the vaccine covered the entire spike protein, and the dominant responses were in regions 160-218 and 743-854. After two AZD1222 doses, both the breadth and the depth of spike-specific TCRs were significantly higher than at day 0 and than in MenACWY recipients. In the small 56-69-year group, the increase in depth fell short of significance, most likely because of low power. Conclusions about previously exposed vaccinees are limited because only six or seven AZD1222 recipients were SARS-CoV-2 seropositive at baseline. Participants were mostly white British, with more females than males. The authors suggested clonal diversity may have been underestimated. Because no day 14 peak-response samples were available, the repertoires could be characterized only after the peak T cell response.

The sample's time point, from its label and the paper: about 28 days (+/-7) after the second vaccine dose. AZD1222 recipients with second doses at about 4 weeks or about 12 weeks were pooled, because spike-specific TCR depth and breadth did not differ between schedules. Samples from vaccinated people were obtained from the UK trials COV001 and COV002, which included a single-blind randomized controlled phase 2/3 trial of AZD1222 (ChAdOx1 nCoV-19) in healthy adults. Trial participant PBMC samples were collected at day 0 and day 28 after the second dose for TCRbeta chain sequencing. The CDR3 regions of human TCRbeta chains were subjected to immunosequencing. Per the source publication's procedure: TCRs in the repertoires were compared against a reference library of SARS-CoV-2-specific TCRs that had been generated with the MIRA antigen-specificity platform. Breadth was defined as the fraction of unique TCRs that were SARS-CoV-2-associated, and depth was defined as the fraction of total T cells that were SARS-CoV-2-associated. Using the MIRA data, each spike-specific TCR was assigned both to the spike region to which the TCR was reactive and to a CD4 or CD8 class. Log10-transformed breadth and depth values were compared by one-way ANOVA with Sidak's multiple comparisons tests. Held by TCRdb, this immuneACCESS table contains in-frame sequences only and omits some clones. Under half of the omission traces to an unresolved V gene where checked; the cause of the rest is unknown. The DNA gave D and trimming, while V, J and clone size come from that table. Recorded for this sample are 180,000 or so clones; about 90% of them occurred a single time. The ten biggest clones cover approximately 1.3% of the sample.

The germline V gene supplies CDR1 MNHEY and CDR2 SVGEGT. CDR3 length: 14 amino acids, cysteine to phenylalanine. This entry keeps only the CDR3 DNA: 42 bases, framed from base 1. V trim: 5 bases; J trim: 6 bases; unmatched bases: 4. Concerning this clone: Its cognate antigen has yet to be identified. No base quality values were provided; no much bigger clone lies one nucleotide off.

Source: peripheral blood, taken 28 days after the second AZD1222 dose. The chain uses TRBV6-2 or TRBV6-3 and TRBJ2-7, and TRBD2 matches 13 of the central bases. The TCR originated in an adult who received the AZD1222 COVID-19 vaccine. The CDR3 in this case is CASSLGTSGAEQYF. The bases are TGTGCCAGCAGTCTCGGGACTAGCGGGGCCGAGCAGTACTTC.